This TCR beta chain was recovered during a study of sequential checkpoint blockade in melanoma. The treatment was: randomized to nivolumab then ipilimumab (arm A) or the reverse (arm B). V lost 4 bases and J lost 4; bases outside the gene matches: 10. This CDR3 region has 15 residues. Germline values: CDR1 GTSNPN, CDR2 SVGIG (reference sequence). This clone was seen a handful of times. Sequencing used immunoSEQ multiplex PCR; TCRdb keeps in-frame clones, though not all of them. The sample contains tens of thousands of clones, about 30% of which appear only once. The chain is built from TRBV30 and TRBJ2-7; TRBD2 matches at 10 bases. The clonotype was recovered from a human donor with melanoma. The sample was tumor tissue (inferred from file names), taken from a patient given nivolumab and ipilimumab in sequence. For the CDR3, the DNA is TGTGCCTGGACCGCCCAAGCGGGAGGGGGGTACGAGCAGTACTTC. This encodes CAWTAQAGGGYEQYF.